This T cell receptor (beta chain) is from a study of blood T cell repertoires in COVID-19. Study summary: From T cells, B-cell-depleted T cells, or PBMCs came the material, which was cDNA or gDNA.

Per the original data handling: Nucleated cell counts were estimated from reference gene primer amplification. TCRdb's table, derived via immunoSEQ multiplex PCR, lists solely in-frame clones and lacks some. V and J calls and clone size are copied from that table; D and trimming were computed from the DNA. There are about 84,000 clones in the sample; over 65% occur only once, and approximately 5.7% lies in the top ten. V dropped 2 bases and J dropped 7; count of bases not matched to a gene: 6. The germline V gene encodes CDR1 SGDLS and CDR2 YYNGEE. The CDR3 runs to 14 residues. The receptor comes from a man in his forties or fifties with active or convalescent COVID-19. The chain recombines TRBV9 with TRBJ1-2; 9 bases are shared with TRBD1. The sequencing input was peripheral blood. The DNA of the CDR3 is TGTGCCAGCAGCGTTCCCCCGACAGGGGGTGGCTACACCTTC. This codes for CASSVPPTGGGYTF. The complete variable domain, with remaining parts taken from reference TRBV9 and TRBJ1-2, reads DSGVTQTPKHLITATGQRVTLRCSPRSGDLSVYWYQQSLDQGLQFLIQYYNGEERAKGNILERFSAQQFPDLHSELNLSSLELGDSALYFCASSVPPTGGGYTFGSGTRLTVV.